Shown below are 32 T cell receptor beta chains from a single sample sequenced in a study of shared clonotypes between healthy human individuals. Naive-designated CD8 cells lacked CD45RO, were positively enriched for CCR7, and omitted terminally differentiated effector memory CD45RA+ cells. Data came from immunoSEQ multiplex PCR; TCRdb stores just in-frame clones and leaves some out. The table records around 1.9 million clones, over 85% of them present only once. The specimen sequenced was naive CD8+ T cells from PBMCs. These receptors were taken from a man younger than 35 in good health. Some clones in this sample may be carry-over from other donors' samples.

This chain uses TRBV11-2 with TRBJ2-1; D may be TRBD2 (7 bases). Trimming stripped 5 bases from V and 2 bases from J, with 16 bases between. The CDR3 is 16 residues long. Germline V gene data show CDR1 as SGHAT and CDR2 as FQNNGV. This chain's CDR3 is CASSPPGRGPYNEQFF. The CDR3 DNA reads TGTGCCAGCAGCCCCCCGGGGCGGGGGCCCTACAATGAGCAGTTCTTC.

This clone showed up just once. J is TRBJ1-4 and V is TRBV19, with D hard to call. The CDR3 totals 15 residues. Trimming shortened V by 5 bases and J by 8 bases, and 18 bases separated the two germline ends. Germline V gene lookup returns CDR1 LNHDA and CDR2 SQIVND (reference sequence). The CDR3 here is CASSSRTSVGEKLFF. In nucleotides, the CDR3 is TGTGCCAGTAGTTCAAGAACGAGCGTCGGGGAAAAACTGTTTTTT.

The sample holds one count of this clone. The chain carries TRBV28 and TRBJ1-2; 10 bases match TRBD1. Germline assignment: CDR1 MDHEN and CDR2 SYDVKM. The CDR3 length is 16 residues. Trimming removed 5 bases from V and 4 bases from J; junction bases left unmatched: 10. The CDR3 loop reads CASSRNRDRGVYGYTF. For the CDR3, the DNA is TGTGCCAGCAGTAGGAACCGGGACAGGGGTGTCTATGGCTACACCTTC.

The genes are TRBV16 and TRBJ2-5; 10 nucleotides agree with TRBD1. CDR3 length equals 18 residues. Germline values: CDR1 KGHSY, CDR2 FQNENV. After removal of 4 bases from V and 5 bases from J, the junction contained 16 bases not matched to a gene. CDR3 protein: CASSPRDRGSRASETQYF. The CDR3 DNA sequence: TGTGCCAGCAGCCCCCGGGACAGGGGATCCAGGGCCTCCGAGACCCAGTACTTC.

The chain employs TRBV19 and TRBJ2-3; TRBD2 agrees at 12 bases. Germline V CDR1 and CDR2: LNHDA, SQIVND (reference sequence). The CDR3 covers 15 residues. V shed 6 bases, J shed 5 bases, and the junction held 6 bases outside the gene matches. This CDR3 is CASSLGLAGLDTQYF. The CDR3 bases are TGTGCCAGTAGCCTAGGACTAGCGGGACTAGATACGCAGTATTTT.

This chain connects TRBV27 to TRBJ2-3; 8 positions agree with TRBD1. This CDR3 contains 15 residues. The germline gives CDR1 MNHEY, CDR2 SMNVEV (reference sequence). V trimming: 6 bases; J trimming: 5 bases; junction bases outside the gene matches: 10. The CDR3 coding sequence is TGTGCCAGCAGCCTAGCAACAGGGGGACAAGATACGCAGTATTTT. Amino acid sequence: CASSLATGGQDTQYF.

The chain has TRBV4-1 and TRBJ2-2, with 9 positions matching TRBD2. The junction had 3 bases not matched to a gene; V was cut back by 1 base and J by 6 bases. Germline V gene lookup returns CDR1 MGHRA and CDR2 YSYEKL. The CDR3 is 15 amino acids. As DNA, the CDR3 is TGCGCCAGCAGCCAAGGGACTAGCGTTCCCGGGGAGCTGTTTTTT. Encoded protein: CASSQGTSVPGELFF.

As concerns this clone: Sequence at one end of the junction differs from germline and may be a read error. The chain employs TRBV4-1 and TRBJ2-7; D ambiguous. The CDR3 is made up of 14 amino acids. Germline loops: CDR1 MGHRA, CDR2 YSYEKL. DNA for the CDR3: TGCGCCAGCAGCCAAGATCCCGGTGAGGTAGTCAGAACATTC. The encoded protein is CASSQDPGEVVRTF.

The chain carries TRBV27 and TRBJ2-3; 15 nucleotides agree with TRBD2. CDR1 and CDR2 from the germline V gene are MNHEY and SMNVEV (reference sequence). V lost 6 bases, J lost 4 bases, and 5 bases stayed unmatched. This CDR3 has 16 residues. CDR3: CASSGLAGGRSDTQYF. The CDR3 region has the DNA TGTGCCAGCAGCGGACTAGCGGGAGGGAGGTCAGATACGCAGTATTTT.

The V call is TRBV5-1, the J call TRBJ2-2; 7 nucleotides align to TRBD1. The CDR3 consists of 16 residues. CDR1 is SGHRS, CDR2 YFSETQ, per germline. With V trimmed by 4 bases and J by 1 base, 7 bases remained unmatched. The CDR3 spells CASSQRRTGNTGELFF. In nucleotides, the CDR3 is TGCGCCAGCAGCCAGAGGAGGACAGGGAACACCGGGGAGCTGTTTTTT.

About this clone itself: Other DNA sequences of this sample code for an identical CDR3. The chain uses TRBV27 and TRBJ1-5, with TRBD1 as a possible D gene (5 bases). The V and J ends lost 5 bases and 4 bases respectively, with 9 bases between them. The CDR3 has 13 amino acids. CDR1 is MNHEY, CDR2 SMNVEV, per germline (reference sequence). The CDR3 here is CASSLGANQPQHF. The CDR3, as DNA: TGTGCCAGCAGTCTTGGGGCAAATCAGCCCCAGCATTTT.

This sequence joins TRBV6-6 and TRBJ1-4; D unclear. The germline CDR1 and CDR2 sequences are MNHNY and SVGAGI (reference sequence). The CDR3 is 16 residues long. The V and J ends lost 5 bases and 3 bases respectively, with 16 bases between them. CDR3 sequence: CASSLGWAGSNEKLFF. In DNA, the CDR3 is TGTGCCAGCAGTCTCGGCTGGGCCGGATCTAATGAAAAACTGTTTTTT.

The chain couples TRBV5-1 to TRBJ2-3; D possibly uses TRBD1 or TRBD2 (5 bases each). This CDR3 is 15 amino acids long. The V gene's germline CDR1 is SGHRS and CDR2 YFSETQ. The germline V and J ends were trimmed by 1 base and 3 bases, with 12 bases remaining between them. The CDR3 nucleotides are TGCGCCAGCAGCTTGTGGGGGATTAGGACAGATACGCAGTATTTT. Translated: CASSLWGIRTDTQYF. The entire variable domain, with the rest obtained from reference TRBV5-1 and TRBJ2-3, is as follows: KAGVTQTPRYLIKTRGQQVTLSCSPISGHRSVSWYQQTPGQGLQFLFEYFSETQRNKGNFPGRFSGRQFSNSRSEMNVSTLELGDSALYLCASSLWGIRTDTQYFGPGTRLTVL.

This rearrangement joins TRBV18 to TRBJ2-6, with 7 bases aligning to TRBD1. With 4 bases clipped from V and 1 base from J, the junction kept 10 bases outside the gene matches. From germline, CDR1 is KGHSH and CDR2 LQKENI. The CDR3 runs to 18 residues. The CDR3 is CASSLGRGPGSGANVLTF. The CDR3, as DNA: TGTGCCAGCTCACTGGGAAGGGGGCCCGGTTCTGGGGCCAACGTCCTGACTTTC.

The V and J genes are TRBV23-1 and TRBJ2-7; weak D call: TRBD1 (5 bases). TRBV23-1 carries the ORF label, with uncertain function. With 6 bases removed from V and 11 bases from J, the gap between germline ends came to 23 bases. This CDR3 has 14 residues. CDR3 amino acids: CASSLRTGQSREYF. The CDR3, as DNA: TGCGCCAGCAGCTTGAGAACAGGCCAAAGCAGGGAGTACTTC.

The chain carries TRBV14 and TRBJ1-2; D is unclear. The CDR3 contains 13 residues. Germline V lookup: CDR1 SGHDN, CDR2 FVKESK. Trimming took 0 bases from V and 7 from J, leaving 9 bases between them. CDR3 nucleotides: TGTGCCAGCAGCCAAGATCTCCTGGGTGGCTACACCTTC. As protein: CASSQDLLGGYTF.

This chain uses TRBV19 with TRBJ2-3; D uncertain. With 4 bases removed from V and 6 bases from J, the gap between germline ends came to 11 bases. The CDR3 runs 13 residues. Germline loops: CDR1 LNHDA, CDR2 SQIVND (reference sequence). The chain's CDR3 is CASSTRQVDTQYF. CDR3 bases: TGTGCCAGTAGTACCCGACAAGTGGATACGCAGTATTTT.

This clone has only one observation. The rearrangement links TRBV9 to TRBJ1-3; D remains ambiguous. The germline V gene encodes CDR1 SGDLS and CDR2 YYNGEE. The V gene lost 4 bases and the J gene lost 10 bases, with 12 bases spanning the gap. This CDR3 is built from 12 residues. This CDR3 is CASSPNLGTIYF. The CDR3 bases are TGTGCCAGCAGCCCTAACCTGGGGACCATATATTTT.

J is TRBJ2-5 and V is TRBV11-2; possibly TRBD2 for D (7 bases). V shed 5 bases and J shed 1 base, with 11 bases lying between them. Germline V gene sequence: CDR1 SGHAT, CDR2 FQNNGV. This CDR3 spans 14 amino acids. The CDR3 region has the DNA TGTGCCAGCAGCAGGGGGGGTAGCCAAGAGACCCAGTACTTC. Its translation: CASSRGGSQETQYF.

This chain links TRBV11-1 with TRBJ2-1; tentatively, D is TRBD2 (7 bases). The CDR3 runs 16 residues. The V gene's germline CDR1 is SGHAT and CDR2 FQDESV (reference sequence). Trimming pared 1 base from V and 7 bases from J, leaving 17 bases between. The CDR3 sequence is CASSLEKGGRINEQFF. The DNA of the CDR3 is TGTGCCAGCAGCTTAGAAAAGGGGGGGCGCATAAATGAGCAGTTCTTC.

This chain links TRBV9 with TRBJ2-7; possibly TRBD1 for D (6 bases). V was shortened by 0 bases and J by 3 bases, with 13 bases between the two germline ends. Germline V gene lookup returns CDR1 SGDLS and CDR2 YYNGEE. This CDR3 comprises 15 residues. The CDR3 here is CASSVGGGLIYEQYF. For the CDR3, the DNA is TGTGCCAGCAGCGTAGGTGGGGGCTTAATCTACGAGCAGTACTTC. Filled out from reference TRBV9 and TRBJ2-7, the complete variable domain reads DSGVTQTPKHLITATGQRVTLRCSPRSGDLSVYWYQQSLDQGLQFLIQYYNGEERAKGNILERFSAQQFPDLHSELNLSSLELGDSALYFCASSVGGGLIYEQYFGPGTRLTVT.

The chain carries TRBV5-5 and TRBJ2-1; TRBD2 might be the D (5 bases). Germline V gene data show CDR1 as SGHKS and CDR2 as YYEKEE (reference sequence). V was clipped by 4 bases and J by 6 bases, with 17 bases between them. This CDR3 has 15 amino acids. CDR3 nucleotides: TGTGCCAGCAGCCCCTTCTTGAGGGAGCCCAATGAGCAGTTCTTC. Translation gives CASSPFLREPNEQFF.

The chain combines TRBV6-5 with TRBJ2-7, with 7 bases lining up with TRBD2. This CDR3 has 15 residues. Germline V gene sequence: CDR1 MNHEY, CDR2 SVGAGI. Trimming removed 5 bases from V and 0 bases from J; junction bases left unmatched: 7. The CDR3 nucleotides read TGTGCCAGCAGTACCCGGGGAGGGAGCTCCTACGAGCAGTACTTC. This codes for CASSTRGGSSYEQYF.

The chain joins TRBV4-3 to TRBJ2-7; D perhaps matches TRBD1 (5 bases). The length of the CDR3 is 15 residues. Per the germline V gene, CDR1 is LGHNA and CDR2 is YSLEER. V was trimmed by 1 base and J by 5 bases, leaving 15 bases between them. The CDR3 nucleotides are TGCGCCAGCAGCCAAGGAAAAGGGGTTAACAACGAGCAGTACTTC. This codes for CASSQGKGVNNEQYF.

This chain joins TRBV5-5 and TRBJ2-5; D is unclear. Looked up from germline, CDR1 is SGHKS and CDR2 is YYEKEE (reference sequence). The CDR3 has 15 residues. The germline V and J ends were trimmed by 1 base and 5 bases, with 15 bases remaining between them. CDR3 region: CASSLSRQFRETQYF. The DNA of the CDR3 is TGTGCCAGCAGCTTGTCCCGTCAGTTCCGTGAGACCCAGTACTTC.

With respect to this clone: The same CDR3 is also encoded by other DNA sequences in this sample. This chain joins TRBV28 and TRBJ1-5, with unresolved D. V was shortened by 3 bases and J by 3 bases, with 9 bases between the two germline ends. This CDR3 is built from 14 residues. From germline, CDR1 is MDHEN and CDR2 SYDVKM. CDR3 protein: CASSFGVSNQPQHF. The CDR3 DNA is TGTGCCAGCAGTTTCGGGGTTTCCAATCAGCCCCAGCATTTT.

The chain carries TRBV2 and TRBJ2-2, with 9 bases fitting TRBD2. Losses at the gene ends were 4 bases for V and 4 bases for J; bases not matched to a gene: 7. The CDR3 covers 16 residues. Germline CDR1 SNHLY, CDR2 FYNNEI. CDR3 residues: CASSATGREGTGELFF. The CDR3 DNA follows: TGTGCCAGCAGTGCCACAGGGCGGGAGGGCACCGGGGAGCTGTTTTTT.

The chain is built from TRBV7-9 and TRBJ1-2; D is unresolved. The CDR3 consists of 14 residues. Trimming removed 4 bases at V and 8 bases at J, with 17 bases between. Germline V gives CDR1 SEHNR, CDR2 FQNEAQ (reference sequence). CDR3 loop: CASSSILPAGGYTF. DNA of the CDR3: TGTGCCAGCAGCTCGATTCTCCCCGCGGGGGGCTACACCTTC.

The rearrangement joins TRBV23-1 to TRBJ2-1; possibly TRBD1 for D (5 bases). TRBV23-1 falls under the ORF class, with uncertain function. Trimming pared 3 bases from V and 3 bases from J, leaving 18 bases between. The CDR3 is made up of 17 amino acids. CDR3 amino acids: CASSHLTGLRYYNEQFF. Here the CDR3 DNA reads TGCGCCAGCAGTCATCTTACAGGATTACGCTACTACAATGAGCAGTTCTTC.

The rearrangement uses TRBV10-3 and TRBJ2-1, with a weak D call TRBD2 (5 bases). From germline, CDR1 is ENHRY and CDR2 SYGVKD. V was trimmed by 2 bases and J by 8 bases, leaving 10 bases between them. There are 13 residues in the CDR3. The CDR3 loop is CAISETSPHEQFF. CDR3 in DNA: TGTGCCATCAGTGAGACTAGTCCTCATGAGCAGTTCTTC.

The V call is TRBV6-1, the J call TRBJ2-7, with 7 positions matching TRBD1. V trimming: 6 bases; J trimming: 5 bases; junction bases outside the gene matches: 10. The CDR3 spans 14 residues. Germline V lookup: CDR1 MNHNS, CDR2 SASEGT. The CDR3 here is CASRDWTGNNEQYF. In DNA, the CDR3 is TGTGCCAGCAGAGATTGGACAGGCAACAACGAGCAGTACTTC.

V gene TRBV7-2 combines with J gene TRBJ2-7; TRBD2 agrees at 11 bases. The J segment lost 6 bases and the V segment lost 2 bases, leaving 3 bases of the junction unmatched. Germline V gene sequence: CDR1 SGHTA, CDR2 FQGNSA. The CDR3 length is 14 residues. The CDR3 DNA follows: TGTGCCAGCAGCTTACTAGCGGGAGGTGCCGAGCAGTACTTC. Translated: CASSLLAGGAEQYF.